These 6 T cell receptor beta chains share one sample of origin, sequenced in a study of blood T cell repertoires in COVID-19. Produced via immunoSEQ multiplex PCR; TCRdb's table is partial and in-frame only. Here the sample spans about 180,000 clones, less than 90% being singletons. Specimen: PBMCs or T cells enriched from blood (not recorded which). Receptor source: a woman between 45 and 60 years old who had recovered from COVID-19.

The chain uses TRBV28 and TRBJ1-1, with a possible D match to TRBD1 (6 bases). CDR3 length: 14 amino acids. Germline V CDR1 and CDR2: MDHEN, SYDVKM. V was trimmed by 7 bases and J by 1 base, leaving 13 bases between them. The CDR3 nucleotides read TGTGCCAGCAAATCTACAGGGCAGAACACTGAAGCTTTCTTT. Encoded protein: CASKSTGQNTEAFF.

Written as DNA, the CDR3 is TGCGCCAGCAGCCTAGCGGGATCCACAGATACGCAGTATTTT. Protein sequence: CASSLAGSTDTQYF. V gene TRBV5-1 combines with J gene TRBJ2-3; TRBD2 aligns across 9 bases. Germline V gene lookup returns CDR1 SGHRS and CDR2 YFSETQ. J was trimmed by 2 bases and V by 4 bases; bases with no gene match: 2. The CDR3 spans 14 residues.

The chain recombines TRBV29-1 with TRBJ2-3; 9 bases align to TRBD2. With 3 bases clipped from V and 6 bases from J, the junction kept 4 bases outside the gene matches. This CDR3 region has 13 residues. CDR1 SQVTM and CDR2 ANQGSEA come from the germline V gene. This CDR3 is CSVDKRGVDTQYF. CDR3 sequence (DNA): TGCAGCGTTGATAAGCGGGGGGTCGATACGCAGTATTTT.

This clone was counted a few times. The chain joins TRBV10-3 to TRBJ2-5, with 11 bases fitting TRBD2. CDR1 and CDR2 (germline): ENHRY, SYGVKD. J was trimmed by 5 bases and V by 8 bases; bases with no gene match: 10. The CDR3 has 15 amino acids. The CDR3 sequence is CAIDSGRASSETQYF. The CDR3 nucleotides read TGTGCCATCGATAGCGGGAGGGCCTCTTCGGAGACCCAGTACTTC.

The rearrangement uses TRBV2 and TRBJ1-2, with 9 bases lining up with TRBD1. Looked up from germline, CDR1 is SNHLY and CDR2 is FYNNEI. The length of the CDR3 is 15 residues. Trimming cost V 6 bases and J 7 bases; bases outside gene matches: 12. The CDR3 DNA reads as TGTGCCAGCAGCACCCTGGCACAGGGGGCAAGTGGCTACACCTTC. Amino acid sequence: CASSTLAQGASGYTF.

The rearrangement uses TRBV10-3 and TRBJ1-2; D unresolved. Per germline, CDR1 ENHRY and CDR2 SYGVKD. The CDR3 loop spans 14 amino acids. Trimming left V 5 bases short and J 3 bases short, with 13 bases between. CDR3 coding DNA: TGTGCCATCAGTAGGAACGGCGGGGACTATGGCTACACCTTC. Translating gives CAISRNGGDYGYTF.